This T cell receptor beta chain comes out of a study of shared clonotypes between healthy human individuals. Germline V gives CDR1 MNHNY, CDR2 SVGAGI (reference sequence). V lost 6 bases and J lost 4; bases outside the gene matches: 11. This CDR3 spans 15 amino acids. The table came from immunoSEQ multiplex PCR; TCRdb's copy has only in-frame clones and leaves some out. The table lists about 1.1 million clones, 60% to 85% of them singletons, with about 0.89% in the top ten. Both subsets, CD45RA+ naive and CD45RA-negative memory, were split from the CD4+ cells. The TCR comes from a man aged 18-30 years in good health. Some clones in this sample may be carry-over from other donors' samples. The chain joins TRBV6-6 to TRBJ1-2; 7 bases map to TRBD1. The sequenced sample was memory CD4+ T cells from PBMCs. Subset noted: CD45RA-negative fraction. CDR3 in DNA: TGTGCCAGCAGGCTGAGAAACCGGGACAGCTATGGCTACACCTTC. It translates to CASRLRNRDSYGYTF.